Presented here are 21 T cell receptor beta chains from one specimen sequenced in a study of T cell repertoires in cytomegalovirus infection. TCRdb reprocessed the reads with MiXCR, giving one entry per CDR3 protein. Among almost 550,000 distinct CDR3 sequences, 16% were seen once, and the ten largest hold 20% to 30%. Sequenced input: CD8+ T cells from PBMCs. These receptors all come from a human donor in good health (CMV status not recorded). Some clones in this sample may be carry-over from other donors' samples.

In this sample, this clonotype turned up many times. The rearrangement links TRBV7-3 to TRBJ2-1; 9 bases align to TRBD1. The CDR3 has 15 amino acids. Germline lookup yields CDR1 SGHTA and CDR2 FQGTGA. Trimming cost V 4 bases and J 4 bases; bases outside gene matches: 5. CDR3 bases: TGTGCCAGCAGCTCGCGACAGGGGGTGTACAATGAGCAGTTCTTC. It translates to CASSSRQGVYNEQFF.

This clonotype was seen a few times. The rearrangement joins TRBV4-1 to TRBJ1-1; the D gene is possibly TRBD1 (6 bases). V lost 0 bases, J lost 6 bases, and 11 bases lay in between. This CDR3 has 14 residues. Germline CDR1 is MGHRA and CDR2 is YSYEKL. This CDR3 reads CASSQELGAAEAFF. The CDR3 DNA sequence: TGCGCCAGCAGCCAAGAGCTGGGGGCTGCTGAAGCTTTCTTT.

This clonotype was seen ten or more times. Written as DNA, the CDR3 is TGTGCCAGCAGCTTAGGGCGGGCGCGATCGGGCACCGGGGAGCTGTTTTTT. Amino acids: CASSLGRARSGTGELFF. The chain joins TRBV7-6 to TRBJ2-2, with D perhaps TRBD2 (5 bases). The CDR3 spans 17 residues. Trimming pared 1 base from V and 4 bases from J, leaving 16 bases between. Germline assignment: CDR1 SGHVS and CDR2 FNYEAQ.

In this sample, this clonotype turned up many times. V and J are TRBV4-1 and TRBJ1-2; TRBD1 matches at 7 bases. V gave up 0 bases and J gave up 5 bases; unmatched junction bases: 6. CDR1 is MGHRA, CDR2 YSYEKL, per germline. CDR3 length equals 15 residues. CDR3 sequence reads: CASSQDTGTAYGYTF. The CDR3 region has the DNA TGCGCCAGCAGCCAAGACACCGGGACAGCTTATGGCTACACCTTC.

This clonotype was detected ten times or more. The CDR3 DNA is TGTGCCAGCAGCTTGTATTCGGGTAGGGGGACTGAAGCTTTCTTT. This sequence encodes CASSLYSGRGTEAFF. This sequence joins TRBV5-4 and TRBJ1-1; possible D gene TRBD1, 6 bases. The CDR3 loop spans 15 amino acids. Per the germline V gene, CDR1 is SGHNT and CDR2 is YYREEE (reference sequence). V shed 1 base and J shed 5 bases, with 15 bases lying between them.

This clonotype occurred many times. The genes are TRBV10-3 and TRBJ1-1; possibly TRBD1 for D (6 bases). CDR1 is ENHRY, CDR2 SYGVKD, per germline. The CDR3 covers 15 residues. With 2 bases removed from V and 10 bases from J, the gap between germline ends came to 20 bases. CDR3 in DNA: TGTGCCATCAGTGAGCCTGAGGACAGAGAGCCCCGAGCTTTCTTT. This codes for CAISEPEDREPRAFF.

About this clonotype: A read error is possible here, since a much larger clone lies one base away. This sequence joins TRBV6-5 and TRBJ1-1; D gene uncertain. The CDR3 covers 12 residues. V shed 5 bases and J shed 0 bases, with 4 bases lying between them. CDR1 is MNHEY, CDR2 SVGAGI, per germline. CDR3 in DNA: TGTGCCAGCAGTAAGGTGAACACTGAAGCTTTCTTT. Amino acids: CASSKVNTEAFF.

This clonotype was seen more than once but under ten times. The CDR3: CASTSGLAANEQFF. DNA of the CDR3: TGTGCCAGCACCTCGGGACTGGCCGCTAATGAGCAGTTCTTC. The chain joins TRBV2 to TRBJ2-1; tentatively, D is TRBD2 (6 bases). Germline lookup yields CDR1 SNHLY and CDR2 FYNNEI. The V end lost 7 bases, the J end lost 7 bases, and 17 bases lay between the germline ends. The CDR3 has 14 amino acids.

At least ten counts were recorded for this clonotype. V and J are TRBV7-9 and TRBJ2-1; perhaps TRBD2 as D (5 bases). The V end lost 5 bases, the J end lost 4 bases, and 12 bases lay between the germline ends. Germline V gives CDR1 SEHNR, CDR2 FQNEAQ (reference sequence). The length of the CDR3 is 14 residues. CDR3 DNA: TGTGCCAGCAGCCTTCTCCGGGAATACAATGAGCAGTTCTTC. This sequence encodes CASSLLREYNEQFF. The full variable domain, its missing parts supplied by reference TRBV7-9 and TRBJ2-1, is DTGVSQNPRHKITKRGQNVTFRCDPISEHNRLYWYRQTLGQGPEFLTYFQNEAQLEKSRLLSDRFSAERPKGSFSTLEIQRTEQGDSAMYLCASSLLREYNEQFFGPGTRLTVL.

This clonotype was observed a few times. Germline is not matched at one junction end, which may reflect a read error. The chain employs TRBV2 and TRBJ2-1; 9 bases match TRBD1. Per the germline V gene, CDR1 is SNHLY and CDR2 is FYNNEI. This CDR3 comprises 10 residues. CDR3 sequence: CASSGRTGEF. In nucleotides, the CDR3 is TGTGCCAGCAGTGGAAGGACAGGGGAGTTC.

This clonotype has only a few counts. The chain links TRBV4-2 to TRBJ2-7; no definite D call. The CDR3 has 15 amino acids. Trimming removed 0 bases at V and 3 bases at J, with 12 bases between. In germline, CDR1 is LGHNA, CDR2 YNFKEQ. The CDR3 region is CASSQEEASIYEQYF. CDR3 bases: TGTGCCAGCAGCCAAGAGGAAGCGAGCATCTACGAGCAGTACTTC.

This clonotype was seen only a few times. The gene calls are TRBV6-5 and TRBJ1-5, with TRBD1 as a possible D gene (5 bases). From germline, CDR1 is MNHEY and CDR2 SVGAGI. CDR3 length: 14 amino acids. V was trimmed by 6 bases and J by 9 bases, leaving 18 bases between them. CDR3 in amino acids: CASRGMGTPGPQHF. The CDR3 region has the DNA TGTGCCAGCAGAGGGATGGGGACTCCGGGGCCCCAGCATTTT.

The chain is built from TRBV29-1 and TRBJ1-2, with a weak D call TRBD1 (6 bases). From germline, CDR1 is SQVTM and CDR2 ANQGSEA. V was trimmed by 6 bases and J by 7 bases, leaving 9 bases between them. The CDR3 contains 10 residues. The CDR3: CSVPDSGYTF. The CDR3 nucleotides are TGCAGCGTGCCGGACAGTGGCTACACCTTC.

This clonotype was observed many times. The rearrangement links TRBV12-3 or TRBV12-4 to TRBJ1-1; possible D gene TRBD1, 5 bases. The V end lost 3 bases, the J end lost 1 base, and 12 bases lay between the germline ends. The CDR3 is 15 amino acids. As DNA, the CDR3 is TGTGCCAGCAGTTTGGCAGGGCCGGGGAACACTGAAGCTTTCTTT. It yields the protein CASSLAGPGNTEAFF.

A single count supports this clonotype. V usage is TRBV6-5 and J usage is TRBJ1-2; D is ambiguous. Per the germline V gene, CDR1 is MNHEY and CDR2 is SVGAGI. Trimming left V 0 bases short and J 1 base short, with 9 bases between. The CDR3 is 15 residues long. Here the CDR3 DNA reads TGTGCCAGCAGTTACTCGTACCGATATAACTATGGCTACACCTTC. Its protein product is CASSYSYRYNYGYTF.

This chain uses TRBV7-9 with TRBJ2-5; TRBD2 agrees at 9 bases. Germline V CDR1 and CDR2: SEHNR, FQNEAQ (reference sequence). V lost 3 bases and J lost 2; bases outside the gene matches: 4. The CDR3 is made up of 15 amino acids. This chain's CDR3 is CASSFAGGAQETQYF. The CDR3 nucleotides are TGTGCCAGCAGCTTTGCGGGGGGGGCGCAAGAGACCCAGTACTTC.

J is TRBJ1-3 and V is TRBV6-1, with D possibly TRBD1 on 5 matching bases. The V gene lost 8 bases and the J gene lost 6 bases, with 20 bases spanning the gap. CDR3 length equals 15 residues. Germline V lookup: CDR1 MNHNS, CDR2 SASEGT. CDR3 nucleotides: TGTGCCAGCGGTATGTCAGGGACGGTCGTAAACACCATATATTTT. Encoded protein: CASGMSGTVVNTIYF.

This clonotype has a count of ten or more. The chain joins TRBV20-1 to TRBJ2-1; D perhaps matches TRBD1 (5 bases). V lost 0 bases to trimming and J lost 3 bases, with 12 bases between them. The CDR3 is 15 residues long. Germline-derived CDR1 and CDR2 are DFQATT and SNEGSKA (reference sequence). The chain's CDR3 is CSARDRQTFYNEQFF. Written as DNA, the CDR3 is TGCAGTGCTAGAGATCGACAGACGTTCTACAATGAGCAGTTCTTC.

The chain has TRBV14 and TRBJ2-1, with D unresolved. V lost 2 bases and J 0 bases, leaving 11 bases between the germline ends. In germline, CDR1 is SGHDN, CDR2 FVKESK. The CDR3 loop spans 16 amino acids. The CDR3 DNA sequence: TGTGCCAGCAGCCAAAGTAGCAGGTACTCCTACAATGAGCAGTTCTTC. It translates to CASSQSSRYSYNEQFF.

This chain links TRBV5-8 with TRBJ2-7; D is unclear. The germline V gene has CDR1 SGHTS and CDR2 YDEGEE. This CDR3 is built from 15 residues. The V gene lost 4 bases and the J gene lost 2 bases, with 16 bases spanning the gap. The CDR3 sequence: CASSPEYADPYEQYF. The CDR3 DNA reads TGTGCCAGCAGCCCGGAGTACGCGGACCCCTACGAGCAGTACTTC.

The rearrangement links TRBV11-2 to TRBJ2-3, with TRBD1 identical over 7 bases. Trimming took 4 bases from V and 0 from J; bases not matched to a gene: 4. The CDR3 runs to 15 residues. CDR1 and CDR2 (germline): SGHAT, FQNNGV. The CDR3, as DNA: TGTGCCAGCAGCTCGAGGGACAGTAGCACAGATACGCAGTATTTT. Protein product: CASSSRDSSTDTQYF.